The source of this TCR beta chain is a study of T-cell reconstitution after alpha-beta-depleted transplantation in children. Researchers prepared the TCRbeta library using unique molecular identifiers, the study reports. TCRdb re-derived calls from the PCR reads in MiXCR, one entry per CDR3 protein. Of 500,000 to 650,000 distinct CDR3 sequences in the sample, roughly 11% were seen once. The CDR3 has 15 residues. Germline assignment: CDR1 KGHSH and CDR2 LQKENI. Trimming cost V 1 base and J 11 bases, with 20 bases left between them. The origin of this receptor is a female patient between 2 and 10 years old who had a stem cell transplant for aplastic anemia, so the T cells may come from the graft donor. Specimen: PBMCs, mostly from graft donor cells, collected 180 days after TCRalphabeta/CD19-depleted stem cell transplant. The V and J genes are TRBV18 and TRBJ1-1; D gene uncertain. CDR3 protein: CASSPRAREGPSAFF. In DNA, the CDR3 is TGTGCCAGCTCACCACGGGCCAGAGAGGGCCCGAGTGCTTTCTTT.